The clone carrying this T cell receptor beta chain was found many times. Its antigen is not identified. Hyperthyroidism was newly diagnosed in patients aged 18 to 65 (duration under 2 months). PBMCs were sourced from about 10 ml fresh peripheral blood. These data belong to a study of T cells in Graves' hyperthyroidism and ophthalmopathy. Amplified TCR beta CDR3 regions derived from RNA transcripts. TCR CDR3 underwent first-round RT-PCR with the HTBI primer set. TCRdb re-called the multiplex PCR reads with MiXCR, one entry per CDR3 protein. There are about 740,000 distinct CDR3 sequences in the sample; less than 15% occur only once, and roughly 10% lies in the top ten. The junction had 4 bases not matched to a gene; V was cut back by 5 bases and J by 7 bases. Germline V gene data show CDR1 as SGHTA and CDR2 as FQGTGA. The CDR3 covers 14 residues. The study's findings and limits: Blood shared most expanded thyroid clonotypes above 0.001. Separation of ophthalmopathy from stable hyperthyroidism was achieved by a 13 V-J model.

The receptor was derived from a woman between 18 and 29 years old with Graves' hyperthyroidism. V gene TRBV7-3 combines with J gene TRBJ2-1; 11 nucleotides match TRBD2. Material: blood. DNA for the CDR3: TGTGCCAGCAGCCTACTAGCGGGAGTAAATGAGCAGTTCTTC. Translating it yields CASSLLAGVNEQFF.